This T cell receptor beta chain originates from a study of blood T cell repertoires in COVID-19. Study-level information: Whether acute or convalescent, the COVID-19 samples came from the United States, Italy and Spain. Sources were T cells, B-cell-depleted T cells, or PBMCs; the material itself was cDNA or gDNA.

This clone was seen once. In the original processing: Reference gene primer amplification gave estimated nucleated cell counts. Sequencing was performed with immunoSEQ multiplex PCR; in TCRdb, only in-frame clones are kept and a portion is missing. That table furnishes V, J and clone size, whereas the DNA furnished D and trimming. Of around 200,000 clones in the sample, less than 85% were seen once. Germline loops: CDR1 SGHRS, CDR2 YFSETQ. The CDR3 has 15 amino acids. Unmatched junction bases numbered 6, after V lost 2 bases and J lost 4 bases. Specimen: peripheral blood. The clonotype originates from a man aged 50 to 60 who had recovered from COVID-19. This sequence joins TRBV5-1 and TRBJ2-1; TRBD2 aligns across 7 bases. CDR3 region: CASSFSGSGYNEQFF. CDR3 in DNA: TGCGCCAGCAGCTTTAGTGGTAGCGGGTACAATGAGCAGTTCTTC.